The 2 T cell receptor beta chains reported below all come from one sample, sequenced in a study of blood T cell repertoires in COVID-19. Sequencing was performed with immunoSEQ multiplex PCR; in TCRdb, only in-frame clones are kept and a portion is missing. There are about 200,000 clones in the sample; 84% occur only once, and 13% lies in the top ten. Sequenced: peripheral blood. Receptor source: a human donor in a cohort sampled during active COVID-19.

This clone was recorded a few times. The chain recombines TRBV4-1 with TRBJ1-2; perhaps TRBD1 as D (6 bases). Trimming stripped 1 base from V and 3 bases from J, with 12 bases between. Looked up from germline, CDR1 is MGHRA and CDR2 is YSYEKL. This CDR3 comprises 15 residues. The CDR3 loop reads CASSQVDRTDYGYTF. CDR3 nucleotide sequence: TGCGCCAGCAGCCAAGTAGACAGGACTGACTATGGCTACACCTTC.

A single count supports this clone. The chain joins TRBV2 to TRBJ2-5; D is unclear. With 6 bases removed from V and 2 bases from J, the gap between germline ends came to 10 bases. Germline V gives CDR1 SNHLY, CDR2 FYNNEI. This CDR3 has 13 residues. Here the CDR3 reads CASRIMTQETQYF. In nucleotides, the CDR3 is TGTGCCAGCAGAATCATGACACAAGAGACCCAGTACTTC.